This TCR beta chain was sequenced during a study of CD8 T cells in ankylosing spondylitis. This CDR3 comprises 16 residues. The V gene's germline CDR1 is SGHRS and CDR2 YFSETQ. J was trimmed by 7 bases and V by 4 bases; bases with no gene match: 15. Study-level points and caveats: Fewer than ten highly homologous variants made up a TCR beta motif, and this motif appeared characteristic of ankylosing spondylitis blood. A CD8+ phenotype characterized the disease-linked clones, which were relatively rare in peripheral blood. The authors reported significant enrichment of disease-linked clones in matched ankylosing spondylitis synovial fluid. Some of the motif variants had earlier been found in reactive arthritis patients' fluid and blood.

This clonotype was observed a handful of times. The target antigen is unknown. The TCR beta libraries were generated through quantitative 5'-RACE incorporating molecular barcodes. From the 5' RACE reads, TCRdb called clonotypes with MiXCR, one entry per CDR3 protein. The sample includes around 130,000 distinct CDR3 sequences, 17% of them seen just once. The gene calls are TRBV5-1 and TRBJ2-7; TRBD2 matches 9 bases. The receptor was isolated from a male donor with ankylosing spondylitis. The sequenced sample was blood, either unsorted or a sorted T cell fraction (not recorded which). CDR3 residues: CASSAHTGTSSLEQYF. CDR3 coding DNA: TGCGCCAGCAGCGCGCATACCGGGACTAGCAGTCTTGAGCAGTACTTC.